Sequencing of this T cell receptor beta chain was carried out in a study of PD-1 blockade in mismatch repair-deficient tumors. CDR1 SGHTA and CDR2 FQGTGA come from the germline V gene. The CDR3 loop spans 15 amino acids. With V trimmed by 5 bases and J by 6 bases, 6 bases remained unmatched. With regard to this clone: Antigen unknown.

Profiling relied on immunoSEQ multiplex PCR, and the TCRdb table lists in-frame clones only, not all of them. The table records roughly 13,000 clones, roughly 84% of them present only once. Time point indicated: roughly 10-day in vitro stimulation with candidate neoantigen peptide 4. The V call is TRBV7-3, the J call TRBJ2-7, with TRBD2 matching over 14 bases. This sequence was found in an adult with mismatch repair-deficient cancer. Sequences were derived from cells cultured in vitro, sampled from a patient treated with pembrolizumab. CDR3 bases: TGTGCCAGCAGCGTGACGGGACTAGCGGGAGTCGAGCAGTACTTC. Amino acid sequence: CASSVTGLAGVEQYF.